This TCR beta chain was sequenced for a study of control samples from healthy donors and cancer patients. Produced via immunoSEQ multiplex PCR; TCRdb's table is partial and in-frame only. The sample holds a few hundred thousand clones, 75% to 95% seen once. Between the trimmed V and J ends, which lost 4 bases and 7 bases, there was a span of 17 bases. The CDR3 is made up of 15 amino acids. Looked up from germline, CDR1 is MDHEN and CDR2 is SYDVKM. This clonotype was obtained from a middle-aged man with head and neck cancer. The sequenced sample was PBMCs. J is TRBJ2-1 and V is TRBV28; D ambiguous. CDR3 sequence: CASSSAPGPWNEQFF. CDR3 coding DNA: TGTGCCAGCAGTTCCGCCCCAGGACCGTGGAATGAGCAGTTCTTC. Combining the CDR3 with reference TRBV28 and TRBJ2-1 gives the whole variable domain DVKVTQSSRYLVKRTGEKVFLECVQDMDHENMFWYRQDPGLGLRLIYFSYDVKMKEKGDIPEGYSVSREKKERFSLILESASTNQTSMYLCASSSAPGPWNEQFFGPGTRLTVL.